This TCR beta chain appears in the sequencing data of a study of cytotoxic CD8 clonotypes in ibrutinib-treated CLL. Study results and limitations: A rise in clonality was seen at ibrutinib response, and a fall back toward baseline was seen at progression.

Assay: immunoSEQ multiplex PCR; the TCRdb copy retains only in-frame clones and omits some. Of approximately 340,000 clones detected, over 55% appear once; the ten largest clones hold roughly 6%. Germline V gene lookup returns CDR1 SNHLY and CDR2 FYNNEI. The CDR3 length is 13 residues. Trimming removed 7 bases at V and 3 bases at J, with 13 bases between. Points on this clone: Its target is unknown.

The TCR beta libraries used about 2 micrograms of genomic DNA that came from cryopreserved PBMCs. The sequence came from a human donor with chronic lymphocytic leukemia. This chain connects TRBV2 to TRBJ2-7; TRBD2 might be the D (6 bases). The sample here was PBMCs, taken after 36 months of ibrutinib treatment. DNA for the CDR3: TGTGCCAGCATAGGAGGGCCCAGCTACGAGCAGTACTTC. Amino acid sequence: CASIGGPSYEQYF.